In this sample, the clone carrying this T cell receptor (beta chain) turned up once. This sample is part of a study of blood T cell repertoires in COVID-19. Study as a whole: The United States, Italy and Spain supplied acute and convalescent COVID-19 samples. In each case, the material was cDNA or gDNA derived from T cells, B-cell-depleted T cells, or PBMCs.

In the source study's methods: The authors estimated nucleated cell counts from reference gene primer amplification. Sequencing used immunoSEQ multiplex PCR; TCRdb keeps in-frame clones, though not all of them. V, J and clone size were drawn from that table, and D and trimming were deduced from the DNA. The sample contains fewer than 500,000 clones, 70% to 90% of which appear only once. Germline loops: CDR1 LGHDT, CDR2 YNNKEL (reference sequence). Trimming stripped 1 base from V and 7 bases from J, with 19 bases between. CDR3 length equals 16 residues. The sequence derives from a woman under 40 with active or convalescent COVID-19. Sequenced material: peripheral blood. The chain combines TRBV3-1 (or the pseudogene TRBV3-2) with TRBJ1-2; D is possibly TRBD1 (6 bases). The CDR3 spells CASSQGTAVVGFGYTF. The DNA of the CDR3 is TGTGCCAGCAGCCAAGGGACAGCGGTTGTTGGTTTTGGCTACACCTTC.